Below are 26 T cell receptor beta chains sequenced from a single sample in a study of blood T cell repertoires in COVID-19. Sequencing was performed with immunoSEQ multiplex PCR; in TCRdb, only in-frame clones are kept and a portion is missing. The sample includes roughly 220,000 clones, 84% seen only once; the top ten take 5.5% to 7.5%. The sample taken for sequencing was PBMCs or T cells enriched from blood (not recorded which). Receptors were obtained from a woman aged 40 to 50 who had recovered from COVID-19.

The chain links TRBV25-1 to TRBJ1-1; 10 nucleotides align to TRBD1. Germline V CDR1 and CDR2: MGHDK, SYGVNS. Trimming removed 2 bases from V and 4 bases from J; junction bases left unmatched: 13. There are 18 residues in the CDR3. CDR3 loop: CASSEGGGQGTLATEAFF. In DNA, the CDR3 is TGTGCCAGCAGTGAAGGTGGGGGACAGGGGACGTTGGCCACTGAAGCTTTCTTT.

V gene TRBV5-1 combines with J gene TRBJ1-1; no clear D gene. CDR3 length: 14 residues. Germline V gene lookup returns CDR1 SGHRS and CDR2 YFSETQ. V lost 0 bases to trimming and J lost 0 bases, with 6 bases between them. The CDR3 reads CASSLGALNTEAFF. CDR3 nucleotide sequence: TGCGCCAGCAGCTTGGGGGCCCTGAACACTGAAGCTTTCTTT.

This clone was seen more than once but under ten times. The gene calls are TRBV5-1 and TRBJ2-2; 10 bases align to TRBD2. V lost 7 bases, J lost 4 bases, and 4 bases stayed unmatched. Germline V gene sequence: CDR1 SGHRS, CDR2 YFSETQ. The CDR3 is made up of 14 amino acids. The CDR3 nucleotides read TGCGCCAGCCGAACTAGCGGGGCCACCGGGGAGCTGTTTTTT. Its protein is CASRTSGATGELFF.

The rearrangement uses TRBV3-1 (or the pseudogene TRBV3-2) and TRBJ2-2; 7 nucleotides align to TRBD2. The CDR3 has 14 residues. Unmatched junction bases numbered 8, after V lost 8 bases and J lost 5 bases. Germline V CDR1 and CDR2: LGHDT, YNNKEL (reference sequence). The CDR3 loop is CASETGTTTGELFF. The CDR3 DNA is TGTGCCAGCGAAACCGGGACTACAACCGGGGAGCTGTTTTTT.

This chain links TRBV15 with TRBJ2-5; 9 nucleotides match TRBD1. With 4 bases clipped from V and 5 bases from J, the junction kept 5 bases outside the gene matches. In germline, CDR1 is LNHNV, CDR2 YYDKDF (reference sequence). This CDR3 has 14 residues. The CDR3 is CATSKTGGIETQYF. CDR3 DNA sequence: TGTGCCACCAGCAAAACAGGGGGCATCGAGACCCAGTACTTC. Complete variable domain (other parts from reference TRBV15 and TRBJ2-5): DAMVIQNPRYQVTQFGKPVTLSCSQTLNHNVMYWYQQKSSQAPKLLFHYYDKDFNNEADTPDNFQSRRPNTSFCFLDIRSPGLGDTAMYLCATSKTGGIETQYFGPGTRLLVL.

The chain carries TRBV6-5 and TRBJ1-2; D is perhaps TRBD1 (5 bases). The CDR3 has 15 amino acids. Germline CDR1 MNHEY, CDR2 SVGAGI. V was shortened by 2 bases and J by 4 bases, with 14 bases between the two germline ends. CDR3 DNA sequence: TGTGCCAGCAGTTACATCTCAGGGCGCTTCTATGGCTACACCTTC. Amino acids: CASSYISGRFYGYTF.

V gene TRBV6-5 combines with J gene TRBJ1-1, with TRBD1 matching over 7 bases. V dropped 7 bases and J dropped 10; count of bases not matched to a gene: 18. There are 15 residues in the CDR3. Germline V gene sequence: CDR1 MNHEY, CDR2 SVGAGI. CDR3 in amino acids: CASTEGQDRPARAFF. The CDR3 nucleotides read TGTGCCAGCACCGAAGGACAGGACAGGCCCGCCAGAGCTTTCTTT.

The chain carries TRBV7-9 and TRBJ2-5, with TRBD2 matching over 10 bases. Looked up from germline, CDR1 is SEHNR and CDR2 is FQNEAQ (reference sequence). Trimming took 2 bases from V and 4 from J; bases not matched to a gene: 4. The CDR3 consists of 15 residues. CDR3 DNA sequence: TGTGCCAGCAGCTTAATAGCGGGAGGTTCAGAGACCCAGTACTTC. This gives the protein CASSLIAGGSETQYF. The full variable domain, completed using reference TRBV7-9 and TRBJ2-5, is DTGVSQNPRHKITKRGQNVTFRCDPISEHNRLYWYRQTLGQGPEFLTYFQNEAQLEKSRLLSDRFSAERPKGSFSTLEIQRTEQGDSAMYLCASSLIAGGSETQYFGPGTRLLVL.

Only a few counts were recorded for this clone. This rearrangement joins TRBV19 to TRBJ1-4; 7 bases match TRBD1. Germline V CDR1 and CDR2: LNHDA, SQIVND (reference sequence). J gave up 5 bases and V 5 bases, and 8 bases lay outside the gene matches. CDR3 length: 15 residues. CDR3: CASSPPDRRNEKLFF. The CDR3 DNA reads TGTGCCAGTAGTCCCCCGGACAGGCGGAATGAAAAACTGTTTTTT.

CDR3 sequence reads: CASSLAPNFNYYNEQFF. The CDR3, as DNA: TGTGCCAGCAGCTTAGCACCAAACTTCAACTACTACAATGAGCAGTTCTTC. The chain combines TRBV11-2 with TRBJ2-1; no clear D. The CDR3 contains 17 residues. V gave up 1 base and J gave up 3 bases, with 16 bases separating them. The germline V gene has CDR1 SGHAT and CDR2 FQNNGV.

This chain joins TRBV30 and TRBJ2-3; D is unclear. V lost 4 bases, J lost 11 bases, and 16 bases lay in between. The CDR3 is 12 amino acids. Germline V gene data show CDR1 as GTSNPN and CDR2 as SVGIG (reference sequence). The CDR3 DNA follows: TGTGCCTGGACCCCCTCGGGTGCGAGGCAGTATTTT. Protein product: CAWTPSGARQYF.

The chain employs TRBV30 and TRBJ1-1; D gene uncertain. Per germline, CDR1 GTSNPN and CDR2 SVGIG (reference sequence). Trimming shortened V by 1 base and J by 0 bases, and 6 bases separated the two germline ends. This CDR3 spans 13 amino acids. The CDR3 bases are TGTGCCTGGAGTGCTGACATGAACACTGAAGCTTTCTTT. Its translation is CAWSADMNTEAFF.

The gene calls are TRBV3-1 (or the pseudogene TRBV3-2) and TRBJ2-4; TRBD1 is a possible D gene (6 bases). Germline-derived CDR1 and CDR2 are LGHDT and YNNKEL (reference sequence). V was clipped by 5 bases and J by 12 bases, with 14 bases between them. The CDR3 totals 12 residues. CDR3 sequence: CASSDPRGPQYF. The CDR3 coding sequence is TGTGCCAGCAGCGACCCCAGGGGCCCTCAGTACTTC.

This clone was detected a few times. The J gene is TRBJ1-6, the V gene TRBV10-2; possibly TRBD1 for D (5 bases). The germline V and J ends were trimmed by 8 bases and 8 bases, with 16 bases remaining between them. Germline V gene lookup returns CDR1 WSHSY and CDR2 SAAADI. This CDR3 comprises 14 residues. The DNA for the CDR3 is TGCGCCAGCGGCCGAGGGACTGCTTATTCACCCCTCCACTTT. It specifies CASGRGTAYSPLHF.

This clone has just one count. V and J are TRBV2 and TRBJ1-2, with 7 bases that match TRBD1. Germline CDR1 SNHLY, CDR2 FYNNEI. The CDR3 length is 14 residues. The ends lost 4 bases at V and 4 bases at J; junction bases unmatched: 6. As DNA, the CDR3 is TGTGCCAGCAGTGTGCAGGGGGTGCGCTATGGCTACACCTTC. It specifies CASSVQGVRYGYTF.

CDR3 amino acids: CASRGPGLAGGLSYNEQFF. CDR3 bases: TGTGCCAGCAGGGGCCCGGGACTAGCGGGAGGGCTATCCTACAATGAGCAGTTCTTC. V gene TRBV2 combines with J gene TRBJ2-1, with 16 bases fitting TRBD2. CDR1 is SNHLY, CDR2 FYNNEI, per germline. The CDR3 runs to 19 residues. V lost 6 bases, J lost 1 base, and 9 bases stayed unmatched.

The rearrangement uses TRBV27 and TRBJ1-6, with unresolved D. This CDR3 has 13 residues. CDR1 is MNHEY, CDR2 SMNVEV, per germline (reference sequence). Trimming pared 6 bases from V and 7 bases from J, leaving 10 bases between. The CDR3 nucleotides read TGTGCCAGCAGCCCGACTCTGAATTCACCCCTCCACTTT. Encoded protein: CASSPTLNSPLHF.

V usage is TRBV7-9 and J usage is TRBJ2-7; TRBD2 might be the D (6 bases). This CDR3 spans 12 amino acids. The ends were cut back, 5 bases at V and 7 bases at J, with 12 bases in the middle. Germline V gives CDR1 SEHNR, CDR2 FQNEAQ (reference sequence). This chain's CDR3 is CASSHPGGEQYV. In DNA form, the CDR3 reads TGTGCCAGCAGCCACCCCGGGGGAGAGCAGTACGTC.

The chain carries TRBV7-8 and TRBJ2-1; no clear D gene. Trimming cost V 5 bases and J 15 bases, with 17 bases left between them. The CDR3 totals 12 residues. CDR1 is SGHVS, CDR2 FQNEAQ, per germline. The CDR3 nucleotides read TGTGCCAGCAGCCCGTCCTATACCTCGCTGTTCTTC. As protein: CASSPSYTSLFF.

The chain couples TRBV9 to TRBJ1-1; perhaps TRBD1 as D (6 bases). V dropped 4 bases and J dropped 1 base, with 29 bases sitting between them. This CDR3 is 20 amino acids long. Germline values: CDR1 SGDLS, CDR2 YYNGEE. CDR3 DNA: TGTGCCAGCAGCAACACGGGCGCCGGGGACCAAAACAGGGCGAACACTGAAGCTTTCTTT. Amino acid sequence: CASSNTGAGDQNRANTEAFF.

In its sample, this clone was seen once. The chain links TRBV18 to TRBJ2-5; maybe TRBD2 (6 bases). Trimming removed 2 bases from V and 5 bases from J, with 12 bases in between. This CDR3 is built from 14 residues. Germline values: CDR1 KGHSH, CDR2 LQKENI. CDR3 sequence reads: CASSPGTPRETQYF. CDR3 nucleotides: TGTGCCAGCTCACCAGGGACTCCTCGGGAGACCCAGTACTTC.

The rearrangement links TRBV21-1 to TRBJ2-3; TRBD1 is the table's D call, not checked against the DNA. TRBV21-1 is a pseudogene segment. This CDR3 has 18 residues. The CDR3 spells CASSTRTGHTSSTDTQYF. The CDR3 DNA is TGTGCCAGCAGCACCAGGACAGGGCATACGAGCAGCACAGATACGCAGTATTTT.

The CDR3 loop is CASSLTGRTGELFF. For the CDR3, the DNA is TGTGCCAGCAGCTTAACAGGCAGGACCGGGGAGCTGTTTTTT. This rearrangement joins TRBV7-3 to TRBJ2-2; unclear D gene. V was trimmed by 0 bases and J by 5 bases, leaving 7 bases between them. Germline assignment: CDR1 SGHTA and CDR2 FQGTGA. CDR3 size: 14 residues.

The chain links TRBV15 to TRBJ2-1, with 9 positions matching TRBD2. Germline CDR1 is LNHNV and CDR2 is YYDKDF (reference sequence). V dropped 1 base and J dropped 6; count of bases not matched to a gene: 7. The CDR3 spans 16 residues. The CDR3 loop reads CATSRVTSGPSNEQFF. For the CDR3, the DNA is TGTGCCACCAGCAGAGTCACTAGCGGGCCTAGCAATGAGCAGTTCTTC.

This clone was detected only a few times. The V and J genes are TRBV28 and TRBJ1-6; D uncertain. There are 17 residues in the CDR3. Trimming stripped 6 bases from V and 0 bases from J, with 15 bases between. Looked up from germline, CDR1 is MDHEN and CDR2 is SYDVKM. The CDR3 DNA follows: TGTGCCAGCAGCCAAGCGGGGATTAGCTCCTATAATTCACCCCTCCACTTT. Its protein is CASSQAGISSYNSPLHF.

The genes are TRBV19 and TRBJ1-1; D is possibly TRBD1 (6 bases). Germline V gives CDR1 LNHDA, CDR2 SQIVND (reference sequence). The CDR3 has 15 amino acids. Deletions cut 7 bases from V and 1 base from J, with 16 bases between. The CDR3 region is CASNVVGRGNTEAFF. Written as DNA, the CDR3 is TGTGCCAGTAACGTAGTGGGCAGGGGGAACACTGAAGCTTTCTTT.